This T cell receptor beta chain was sequenced during a study of tumor-infiltrating lymphocytes in primary liver carcinoma. Study information: Staging placed the tumors at T1-T3 N0M0, and they measured about 4 to 10 cm across. Whole-study results and caveats: Tumor samples exhibited a significantly greater top-250-clone fraction than blood samples (p = 0.039).

The source material, 20-30 mg of unsorted bulk tissue, was used to co-extract RNA and DNA. Tumor samples uniformly had over 80% viable tumor cells. Constant-region priming of approximately 500 ng total RNA yielded TCR beta cDNA. Modified slightly, ARM-PCR produced TCR beta libraries over three nested multiplex PCR rounds. The opening two PCR rounds, around 9 cycles each, paired TRBV1-TRBV30 forward primers with a C-beta reverse primer. TCRdb processed the multiplex PCR reads anew with MiXCR; each CDR3 protein has one entry. The data hold some 120,000 distinct CDR3 sequences, with around 62% observed a single time. Worth noting for this clonotype: The antigen remains unidentified. At one of its ends the junction is not consistent with the germline gene, which may arise from a read error.

The CDR3 contains 15 residues. Germline lookup yields CDR1 SGHAT and CDR2 FQNNGV. V is TRBV11-2 and J is TRBJ1-1; D gene unclear. This TCR was sampled from a woman in her sixties with primary liver carcinoma and hepatitis B virus infection. Sample: liver tumor tissue from sampling region 1. Noted subset: tumor region T1, superior pole. This CDR3 is CASRLDPSMNTEALF. The DNA for the CDR3 is TGTGCCAGCCGCTTAGATCCGAGCATGAACACTGAAGCTCTCTTT.